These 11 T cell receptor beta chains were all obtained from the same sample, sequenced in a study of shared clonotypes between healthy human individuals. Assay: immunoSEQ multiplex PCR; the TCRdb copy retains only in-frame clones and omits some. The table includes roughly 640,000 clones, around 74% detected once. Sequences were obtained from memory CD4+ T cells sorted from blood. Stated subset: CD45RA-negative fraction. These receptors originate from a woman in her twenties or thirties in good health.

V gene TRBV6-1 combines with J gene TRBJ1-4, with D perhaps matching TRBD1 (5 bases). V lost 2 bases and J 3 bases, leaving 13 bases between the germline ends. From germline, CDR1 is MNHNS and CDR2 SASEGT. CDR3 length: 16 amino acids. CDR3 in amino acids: CASSESGAESNEKLFF. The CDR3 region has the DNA TGTGCCAGCAGTGAATCTGGGGCAGAGTCTAATGAAAAACTGTTTTTT.

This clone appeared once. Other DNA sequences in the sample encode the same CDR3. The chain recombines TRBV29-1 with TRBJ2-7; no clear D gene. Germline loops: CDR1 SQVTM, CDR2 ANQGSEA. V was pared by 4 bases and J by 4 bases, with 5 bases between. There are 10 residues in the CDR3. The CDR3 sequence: CSVGGYEQYF. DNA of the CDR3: TGCAGCGTTGGAGGTTACGAGCAGTACTTC.

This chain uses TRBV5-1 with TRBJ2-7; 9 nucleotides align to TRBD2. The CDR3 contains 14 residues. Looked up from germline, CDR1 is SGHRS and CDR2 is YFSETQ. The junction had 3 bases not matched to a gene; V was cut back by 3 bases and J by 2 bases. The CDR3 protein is CASSSSGTTYEQYF. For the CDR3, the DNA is TGCGCCAGCAGCTCTAGCGGGACGACCTACGAGCAGTACTTC.

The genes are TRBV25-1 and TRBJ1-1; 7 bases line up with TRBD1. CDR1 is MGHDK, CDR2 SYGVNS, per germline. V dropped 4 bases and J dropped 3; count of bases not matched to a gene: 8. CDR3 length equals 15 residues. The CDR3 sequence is CASSANRGGYTEAFF. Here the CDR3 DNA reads TGTGCCAGCAGTGCCAACAGGGGCGGGTACACTGAAGCTTTCTTT.

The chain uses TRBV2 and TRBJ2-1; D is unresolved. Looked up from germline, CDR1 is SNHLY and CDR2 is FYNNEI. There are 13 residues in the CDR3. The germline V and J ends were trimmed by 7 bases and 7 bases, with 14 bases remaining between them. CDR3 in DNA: TGTGCCAGCACCCCGGGCGATGGGAATGAGCAGTTCTTC. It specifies CASTPGDGNEQFF.

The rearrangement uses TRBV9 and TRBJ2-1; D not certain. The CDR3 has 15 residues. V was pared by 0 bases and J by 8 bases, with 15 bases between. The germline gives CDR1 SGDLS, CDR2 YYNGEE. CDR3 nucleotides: TGTGCCAGCAGCGTAGGGTTGACTTCCCCCCATGAGCAGTTCTTC. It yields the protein CASSVGLTSPHEQFF.

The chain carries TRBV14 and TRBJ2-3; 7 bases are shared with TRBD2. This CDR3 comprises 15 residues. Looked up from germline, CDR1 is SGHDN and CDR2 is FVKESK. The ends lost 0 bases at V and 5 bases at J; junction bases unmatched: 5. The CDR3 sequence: CASSQEGLTIDTQYF. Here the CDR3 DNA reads TGTGCCAGCAGCCAAGAGGGACTAACTATAGATACGCAGTATTTT.

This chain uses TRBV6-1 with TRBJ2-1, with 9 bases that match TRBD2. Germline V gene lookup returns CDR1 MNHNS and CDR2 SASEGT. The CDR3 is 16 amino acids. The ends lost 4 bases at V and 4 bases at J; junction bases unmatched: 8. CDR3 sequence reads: CASSVSGRAGYNEQFF. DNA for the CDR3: TGTGCCAGCAGTGTTAGCGGGAGAGCCGGGTACAATGAGCAGTTCTTC.

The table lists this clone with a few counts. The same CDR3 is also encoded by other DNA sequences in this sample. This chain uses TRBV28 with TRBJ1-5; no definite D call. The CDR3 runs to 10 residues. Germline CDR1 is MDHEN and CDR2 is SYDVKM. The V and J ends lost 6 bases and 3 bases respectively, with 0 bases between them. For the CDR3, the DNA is TGTGCCAGCAGCAATCAGCCCCAGCATTTT. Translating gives CASSNQPQHF.

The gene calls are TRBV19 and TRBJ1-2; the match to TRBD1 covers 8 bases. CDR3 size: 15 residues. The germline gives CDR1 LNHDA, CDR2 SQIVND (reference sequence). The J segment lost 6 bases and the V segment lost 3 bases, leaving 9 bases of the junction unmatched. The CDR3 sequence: CASSMGRAGGDGYTF. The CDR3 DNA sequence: TGTGCCAGTAGTATGGGGAGAGCAGGGGGCGATGGCTACACCTTC.

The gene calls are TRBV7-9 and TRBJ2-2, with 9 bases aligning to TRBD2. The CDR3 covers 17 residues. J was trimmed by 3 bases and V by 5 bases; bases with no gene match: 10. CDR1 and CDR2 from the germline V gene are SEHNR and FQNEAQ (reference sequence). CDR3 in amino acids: CASSQRGQRGDTGELFF. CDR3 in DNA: TGTGCCAGCAGCCAGCGGGGCCAGCGGGGGGACACCGGGGAGCTGTTTTTT.